One sample yielded the 11 T cell receptor beta chains listed below, sequenced in a study of shared clonotypes between healthy human individuals. TCRdb's copy holds only in-frame clones and misses some; the assay was immunoSEQ multiplex PCR. The sample carries about 1,900,000 clones, about 95% recorded once. CD45RO negativity and positive selection for CCR7 defined naive CD8 cells, a population that excluded terminally differentiated effector memory CD45RA+ cells. Material: naive CD8+ T cells sorted from blood. The source of these receptors is a man aged 18 to 29 in good health.

The CDR3 coding sequence is TGTGCCAGCAGCCCCAGCGGGAGTATACCCGGGGAGCTGTTTTTT. Protein sequence: CASSPSGSIPGELFF. The V and J genes are TRBV7-9 and TRBJ2-2; 8 bases agree with TRBD2. This CDR3 comprises 15 residues. In germline, CDR1 is SEHNR, CDR2 FQNEAQ (reference sequence). The V and J ends lost 5 bases and 6 bases, in that order; junction bases with no gene match: 8.

This clone was counted a single time. This chain connects TRBV27 to TRBJ1-4, with D unclear. This CDR3 comprises 15 residues. Germline-derived CDR1 and CDR2 are MNHEY and SMNVEV (reference sequence). V was cut by 5 bases and J by 7 bases, with 17 bases left in between. The CDR3 reads CASSTVWGVGEKLFF. The CDR3 DNA sequence: TGTGCCAGCAGTACTGTCTGGGGTGTTGGTGAAAAACTGTTTTTT. Full variable domain (missing parts from reference TRBV27 and TRBJ1-4): EAQVTQNPRYLITVTGKKLTVTCSQNMNHEYMSWYRQDPGLGLRQIYYSMNVEVTDKGDVPEGYKVSRKEKRNFPLILESPSPNQTSLYFCASSTVWGVGEKLFFGSGTQLSVL.

In this sample, this clone turned up once. This rearrangement joins TRBV27 to TRBJ2-7, with TRBD2 as a possible D gene (6 bases). Trimming shortened V by 5 bases and J by 3 bases, and 14 bases separated the two germline ends. This CDR3 is 14 amino acids long. Germline V gives CDR1 MNHEY, CDR2 SMNVEV (reference sequence). CDR3 DNA sequence: TGTGCCAGCAGTCCCCGGGGACTCCTCTACGAGCAGTACTTC. As protein: CASSPRGLLYEQYF.

Of note for this clone: Other DNA sequences in the same sample also yield this CDR3. The V call is TRBV27, the J call TRBJ2-7; D uncertain. The CDR3 length is 15 residues. CDR1 is MNHEY and CDR2 is SMNVEV in the germline V gene (reference sequence). V lost 0 bases to trimming and J lost 0 bases, with 9 bases between them. In DNA form, the CDR3 reads TGTGCCAGCAGTTTATCGATGGATAGCTCCTACGAGCAGTACTTC. This gives the protein CASSLSMDSSYEQYF.

The chain links TRBV28 to TRBJ1-5, with D possibly TRBD1 on 5 matching bases. The germline V gene encodes CDR1 MDHEN and CDR2 SYDVKM. The CDR3 contains 16 residues. Trimming shortened V by 2 bases and J by 4 bases, and 15 bases separated the two germline ends. In DNA, the CDR3 is TGTGCCAGCAGTTTAAGGGACGCTGTTCCAAATCAGCCCCAGCATTTT. Encoded protein: CASSLRDAVPNQPQHF. Variable domain in full (rest from reference TRBV28 and TRBJ1-5): DVKVTQSSRYLVKRTGEKVFLECVQDMDHENMFWYRQDPGLGLRLIYFSYDVKMKEKGDIPEGYSVSREKKERFSLILESASTNQTSMYLCASSLRDAVPNQPQHFGDGTRLSIL.

With regard to this clone: Within the sample, other DNA sequences also encode this same CDR3. The rearrangement links TRBV27 to TRBJ1-5, with unresolved D. CDR3 length: 12 amino acids. V lost 3 bases and J lost 4, with 4 bases in between. In germline, CDR1 is MNHEY, CDR2 SMNVEV (reference sequence). The DNA of the CDR3 is TGTGCCAGCAGTTTCTTAAATCAGCCCCAGCATTTT. It yields the protein CASSFLNQPQHF.

The chain employs TRBV27 and TRBJ2-1, with TRBD2 matching over 8 bases. The CDR3 has 16 amino acids. V was pared by 6 bases and J by 9 bases, with 16 bases of the junction left unmatched. Per germline, CDR1 MNHEY and CDR2 SMNVEV (reference sequence). The CDR3 region has the DNA TGTGCCAGCAGCCTAATACAGGTTAGCGGGATGGGTGAGCAGTTCTTC. It specifies CASSLIQVSGMGEQFF.

This chain joins TRBV4-3 and TRBJ2-7, with 7 bases matching TRBD2. The trim removed 0 bases at V and 2 bases at J, leaving 7 bases unmatched. There are 16 residues in the CDR3. The germline gives CDR1 LGHNA, CDR2 YSLEER. CDR3: CASSQDSASGTYEQYF. In nucleotides, the CDR3 is TGCGCCAGCAGCCAAGATTCGGCTAGCGGAACCTACGAGCAGTACTTC.

The V gene is TRBV25-1, the J gene TRBJ2-7, with D uncertain. This CDR3 contains 15 residues. V lost 0 bases to trimming and J lost 5 bases, with 14 bases between them. Per germline, CDR1 MGHDK and CDR2 SYGVNS. For the CDR3, the DNA is TGTGCCAGCAGTGAATACGGCAGAGGAGTCCACGAGCAGTACTTC. The encoded protein is CASSEYGRGVHEQYF.

This clone appeared a single time. The chain couples TRBV30 to TRBJ1-1; possibly TRBD1 for D (5 bases). The CDR3 spans 14 residues. Germline loops: CDR1 GTSNPN, CDR2 SVGIG (reference sequence). The V end was cut by 2 bases, the J end by 4 bases, with 14 bases between. The CDR3 coding sequence is TGTGCCTGGAGTCCGCCGAGCGGGGCCACTGAAGCTTTCTTT. Its translation is CAWSPPSGATEAFF.

The chain employs TRBV27 and TRBJ2-7, with 11 bases aligning to TRBD2. The CDR3 covers 15 residues. Looked up from germline, CDR1 is MNHEY and CDR2 is SMNVEV (reference sequence). V gave up 7 bases and J gave up 0 bases; unmatched junction bases: 5. The chain's CDR3 is CASTETSGASYEQYF. The CDR3 region has the DNA TGTGCCAGCACCGAGACTAGCGGGGCCTCCTACGAGCAGTACTTC.